These 18 T cell receptor beta chains share one sample of origin, sequenced in a study of T cells in tuberculosis. Repertoires were generated with immunoSEQ multiplex PCR, while TCRdb's copy carries only in-frame clones and drops some. In the table there are roughly 32,000 clones, over 95% of which are singletons. What was sequenced was PBMCs. All receptors come from a donor between 10 and 35 years old with latent tuberculosis or without tuberculosis infection.

The rearrangement uses TRBV7-2 and TRBJ2-3; D remains unclear. The CDR3 loop spans 15 amino acids. Germline V gene sequence: CDR1 SGHTA, CDR2 FQGNSA. Trimming removed 0 bases at V and 1 base at J, with 8 bases between. The CDR3 is CASSLALRGTDTQYF. The CDR3 DNA sequence: TGTGCCAGCAGCTTAGCGCTCCGGGGCACAGATACGCAGTATTTT.

V gene TRBV6-4 combines with J gene TRBJ2-5; 13 nucleotides align to TRBD2. Trimming removed 6 bases from V and 5 bases from J; junction bases left unmatched: 6. Germline CDR1 is MRHNA and CDR2 is SNTAGT. The CDR3 is 15 residues long. The CDR3 nucleotides read TGTGCCAGCAGCCCGCAGGGACTAGCGGGGGAGACCCAGTACTTC. It specifies CASSPQGLAGETQYF.

V and J are TRBV4-3 and TRBJ2-1; tentative D call: TRBD2 (6 bases). The germline V and J ends were trimmed by 1 base and 0 bases, with 10 bases remaining between them. The CDR3 has 16 residues. The germline V gene encodes CDR1 LGHNA and CDR2 YSLEER. Written as DNA, the CDR3 is TGCGCCAGCAGCCAAGGTCGCGGGATCTCCTACAATGAGCAGTTCTTC. As protein: CASSQGRGISYNEQFF.

The V and J genes are TRBV2 and TRBJ1-1; tentatively, D is TRBD1 (5 bases). Deletions cut 9 bases from V and 0 bases from J, with 17 bases between. The CDR3 spans 15 residues. Germline V gene sequence: CDR1 SNHLY, CDR2 FYNNEI. The DNA for the CDR3 is TGTGCCAGAGAAGGGCCGCAGGACATGAACACTGAAGCTTTCTTT. Its translation: CAREGPQDMNTEAFF.

The V gene is TRBV19, the J gene TRBJ2-1; D is uncertain. Germline CDR1 LNHDA, CDR2 SQIVND (reference sequence). Trimming shortened V by 3 bases and J by 7 bases, and 4 bases separated the two germline ends. The CDR3 extends over 11 amino acids. Here the CDR3 DNA reads TGTGCCAGTAGTATTAGTAATGAGCAGTTCTTC. Protein sequence: CASSISNEQFF.

This chain joins TRBV4-2 and TRBJ2-3; 9 bases are shared with TRBD2. Trimming cost V 0 bases and J 5 bases; bases outside gene matches: 15. Germline-derived CDR1 and CDR2 are LGHNA and YNFKEQ. CDR3 length: 19 residues. The CDR3 bases are TGTGCCAGCAGCCAAGATATCCTAGCGGGGCCGACGGGGAGAGATACGCAGTATTTT. Its protein product is CASSQDILAGPTGRDTQYF.

This chain joins TRBV19 and TRBJ2-3; 9 nucleotides align to TRBD2. Unmatched junction bases numbered 6, after V lost 3 bases and J lost 5 bases. Germline V gene data show CDR1 as LNHDA and CDR2 as SQIVND (reference sequence). The CDR3 contains 15 residues. The CDR3 sequence: CASSIKGGGVDTQYF. The CDR3 nucleotides are TGTGCCAGTAGTATCAAGGGCGGGGGGGTAGATACGCAGTATTTT.

J is TRBJ1-5 and V is TRBV12-5; D might be TRBD1 (5 bases). V shed 1 base and J shed 4 bases, with 11 bases lying between them. This CDR3 comprises 15 residues. Germline values: CDR1 LGHNT, CDR2 FRNRAP. The CDR3 protein is CASGLATGKNQPQHF. In DNA, the CDR3 is TGTGCTAGTGGTTTGGCCACAGGAAAAAATCAGCCCCAGCATTTT.

This chain uses TRBV19 with TRBJ1-2; a possible D gene is TRBD1 (6 bases). The CDR3 runs to 11 residues. Trimming pared 9 bases from V and 5 bases from J, leaving 10 bases between. Germline CDR1 reads LNHDA; CDR2 reads SQIVND (reference sequence). CDR3 in amino acids: CASDTGYGYTF. The CDR3 DNA sequence: TGTGCCAGCGATACAGGGTATGGCTACACCTTC. The variable domain in full, completed from reference TRBV19 and TRBJ1-2, reads DGGITQSPKYLFRKEGQNVTLSCEQNLNHDAMYWYRQDPGQGLRLIYYSQIVNDFQKGDIAEGYSVSREKKESFPLTVTSAQKNPTAFYLCASDTGYGYTFGSGTRLTVV.

The rearrangement links TRBV15 to TRBJ2-1, with 7 positions matching TRBD2. With 5 bases clipped from V and 7 bases from J, the junction kept 2 bases outside the gene matches. The CDR3 totals 12 residues. Germline loops: CDR1 LNHNV, CDR2 YYDKDF (reference sequence). CDR3 sequence reads: CATSGRANEQFF. The CDR3 region has the DNA TGTGCCACCAGCGGGAGGGCGAATGAGCAGTTCTTC. The full variable domain, rest sourced from reference TRBV15 and TRBJ2-1, is DAMVIQNPRYQVTQFGKPVTLSCSQTLNHNVMYWYQQKSSQAPKLLFHYYDKDFNNEADTPDNFQSRRPNTSFCFLDIRSPGLGDTAMYLCATSGRANEQFFGPGTRLTVL.

This chain connects TRBV4-3 to TRBJ1-2; D is possibly TRBD1 (5 bases). The germline CDR1 and CDR2 sequences are LGHNA and YSLEER. The V and J ends lost 4 bases and 4 bases respectively, with 10 bases between them. CDR3 size: 13 residues. The CDR3 sequence is CASSPGGGYGYTF. The CDR3 DNA is TGCGCCAGCAGCCCGGGGGGAGGCTATGGCTACACCTTC.

This rearrangement joins TRBV2 to TRBJ1-5; the D gene is possibly TRBD1 (5 bases). CDR3 length: 13 residues. V gave up 1 base and J gave up 10 bases, with 11 bases separating them. CDR1 SNHLY and CDR2 FYNNEI come from the germline V gene. The CDR3 protein is CASSEEEGLPQHF. CDR3 coding DNA: TGTGCCAGCAGTGAAGAGGAGGGGCTCCCCCAGCATTTT.

The CDR3 sequence: CASSSTGAAKNIQYF. CDR3 DNA: TGTGCCAGCAGTTCGACAGGGGCGGCCAAAAACATTCAGTACTTC. The V call is TRBV6-5, the J call TRBJ2-4, with TRBD1 identical over 8 bases. The CDR3 has 15 residues. Germline CDR1 MNHEY, CDR2 SVGAGI. Unmatched junction bases numbered 3, after V lost 4 bases and J lost 1 base.

The chain combines TRBV7-2 with TRBJ1-6; TRBD1 matches at 8 bases. Germline V lookup: CDR1 SGHTA, CDR2 FQGNSA. V trimming: 3 bases; J trimming: 4 bases; junction bases outside the gene matches: 8. The CDR3 length is 17 residues. CDR3 in amino acids: CASSFSIWTGYNSPLHF. CDR3 coding DNA: TGTGCCAGCAGCTTCTCAATCTGGACAGGGTATAATTCACCCCTCCACTTT.

This rearrangement joins TRBV4-1 to TRBJ2-5, with 11 positions matching TRBD2. V shed 3 bases and J 5 bases; nucleotides not matched to a gene: 8. Germline CDR1 and CDR2: MGHRA and YSYEKL. This CDR3 comprises 16 residues. For the CDR3, the DNA is TGCGCCAGCAGCCATCCCCTAGCGGGAGGAGGGGAGACCCAGTACTTC. Translated: CASSHPLAGGGETQYF.

The chain couples TRBV28 to TRBJ2-5; D might be TRBD2 (5 bases). Looked up from germline, CDR1 is MDHEN and CDR2 is SYDVKM. The CDR3 sequence is 17 residues long. Trimming pared 3 bases from V and 2 bases from J, leaving 19 bases between. The CDR3 here is CASSFLKTTSLQETQYF. CDR3 in DNA: TGTGCCAGCAGTTTTCTTAAGACTACCTCATTACAAGAGACCCAGTACTTC.

The chain has TRBV9 and TRBJ1-2, with D possibly TRBD1 on 5 matching bases. Germline assignment: CDR1 SGDLS and CDR2 YYNGEE. The CDR3 spans 13 residues. V lost 3 bases and J lost 3, with 9 bases in between. The CDR3 spells CASSAQGDYGYTF. CDR3 bases: TGTGCCAGCAGCGCGCAGGGCGACTATGGCTACACCTTC.

The rearrangement joins TRBV28 to TRBJ1-2, with D perhaps matching TRBD1 (5 bases). Trimming stripped 1 base from V and 4 bases from J, with 7 bases between. CDR3 length equals 13 residues. Germline V gene sequence: CDR1 MDHEN, CDR2 SYDVKM. As DNA, the CDR3 is TGTGCCAGCAGTTTATCAGGGCCCTATGGCTACACCTTC. Translating it yields CASSLSGPYGYTF.